These T cell receptor beta chains were read from a single sample in a study of monozygotic twins with inflammatory bowel disease. Following a re-call of the 5' RACE reads, TCRdb has one entry per CDR3 protein and lacks DNA. In all, the sample yields approximately 420,000 distinct CDR3 sequences. The sample was blood. The receptor source for this set is a human donor with ulcerative colitis or Crohn's disease, or a healthy co-twin of an affected twin (not recorded which). Both conserved end residues are part of each CDR3.

v_gene,j_gene,CDR3aa
TRBV7-2,TRBJ1-2,CASSLYSPGREGYGYTF
TRBV7-9,TRBJ2-5,CASSLVLGKTQYF
TRBV6-2/TRBV6-3,TRBJ1-1,CASSYDFELNTEAFF
TRBV7-2,TRBJ2-7,CASSPAIGYEQYF
TRBV20-1,TRBJ1-5,CSATQLSNQPQHF
TRBV7-7,TRBJ2-5,CASSLGLAGYRQETQYF
TRBV12-3/TRBV12-4,TRBJ2-1,CASSSLLAVRQGATRYNEQFF
TRBV12-3/TRBV12-4,TRBJ2-2,CATSRLPPGAATGELFF
TRBV4-2,TRBJ2-2,CASRKGPSGTGELFF
TRBV9,TRBJ2-2,CASSVEVGGANTGELFF
TRBV5-1,TRBJ2-1,CASSPGGTRNEQFF
TRBV6-2/TRBV6-3,TRBJ2-6,CASRRLLSGANVLTF
TRBV27,TRBJ1-5,CASGWATDQPQHF
TRBV20-1,TRBJ1-5,CSAPSTVNQPQHF
TRBV12-3/TRBV12-4,TRBJ2-1,CASRSPHGGGAGWEQFF
TRBV12-3/TRBV12-4,TRBJ2-7,CASSAGTGHSYEQYF
TRBV28,TRBJ2-4,CASWDEGKNIQYF
TRBV28,TRBJ1-3,CASVSSGNTIYF
TRBV13,TRBJ1-1,CASSANRGKNTEAFF
TRBV29-1,TRBJ2-7,CSVGWRGREQYF
TRBV28,TRBJ2-7,CASSLDTGEQYF
TRBV20-1,TRBJ2-1,CSASSGVGPYNEQFF
TRBV20-1,TRBJ1-6,CSARAVIYNSPLHF
TRBV5-6,TRBJ2-3,CASNPLEMADTQYF
TRBV4-1,TRBJ2-5,CASSQMGGAETQYF
TRBV5-1,TRBJ2-5,CASSAGDTGSQETQYF
TRBV3-1,TRBJ1-4,CASSQGRRKLFF
TRBV30,TRBJ1-5,CAWSALGGGNQPQHF
TRBV29-1,TRBJ1-1,CSVEDLGRGVNTEAFF
TRBV20-1,TRBJ2-1,CSAGRDGSYNEQFF
TRBV29-1,TRBJ2-3,CSVEPTGHTDTQYF
TRBV3-1,TRBJ2-7,CASSPRGGGGEQYF
TRBV7-9,TRBJ2-3,CASSQRTDHADTQYF
TRBV11-2,TRBJ2-7,CASRWLWGGPEQYF
TRBV12-3/TRBV12-4,TRBJ1-2,CASSRDRVAGYTF
TRBV6-6,TRBJ2-5,CASSWGPAETQYF
TRBV12-3/TRBV12-4,TRBJ2-2,CASTMPAGELFF
TRBV5-6,TRBJ1-6,CASKNRPNSPLHF
TRBV19,TRBJ2-1,CASRRSGPSSYNEQFF
TRBV24-1,TRBJ2-1,CATSVSYEQFF
TRBV20-1,TRBJ2-7,CSAKGYYEQYF
TRBV4-3,TRBJ1-3,CASSHSSGGNTIYF
TRBV9,TRBJ2-1,CASSRTGARQEQFF
TRBV7-9,TRBJ2-7,CASSTGRGTYEQYF
TRBV28,TRBJ1-1,CASGSGQYTEAFF
TRBV5-4,TRBJ1-1,CASSPRQGLEAFF
TRBV5-1,TRBJ1-1,CASSLATDSEAFF
TRBV6-2/TRBV6-3,TRBJ2-1,CASRPLQGVSGEQFF
TRBV7-2,TRBJ1-5,CASSLAPTGNQPQHF
TRBV6-1,TRBJ1-6,CASRIDGLPNSPLHF
TRBV5-1,TRBJ1-5,CASSPNPTNRVNQPQHF
TRBV18,TRBJ2-7,CASSPKGYEQYF
TRBV4-1,TRBJ1-6,CASSQPGTESYNSPLHF
TRBV7-2,TRBJ2-7,CASTPPYSTEQYF
TRBV5-1,TRBJ2-1,CASSLVAGVNEQFF
TRBV30,TRBJ2-7,CAWKQGDYEQYF
TRBV7-3,TRBJ2-3,CASSTGTGITDTQYF
TRBV19,TRBJ2-1,CASSMGTSVYNEQFF
TRBV5-1,TRBJ2-7,CASSSTIAGVAYEQYF
TRBV4-3,TRBJ2-1,CASSQEVPRAESGTVRFF